A few counts support the clone carrying this T cell receptor beta chain. V dropped 5 bases and J dropped 1 base, with 15 bases sitting between them. This CDR3 region has 16 residues. Germline V lookup: CDR1 GTSNPN, CDR2 SVGIG (reference sequence). The treatment is: randomized to nivolumab then ipilimumab (arm A) or the reverse (arm B). Patients had received no earlier DNA-damaging chemotherapy. This sample is part of a study of sequential checkpoint blockade in melanoma. Generated by immunoSEQ multiplex PCR, the TCRdb table keeps only in-frame clones and is missing some. The sample holds around 6,400 clones; about 21% are singletons and the top ten take approximately 10%.

The clonotype originates from a human donor with melanoma. The material was tumor tissue (inferred from file names), obtained from a patient given nivolumab and ipilimumab in sequence. The chain joins TRBV30 to TRBJ2-6; D gene ambiguous. The chain's CDR3 is CAWGGPIRSGANVLTF. Here the CDR3 DNA reads TGTGCCTGGGGCGGACCTATTAGGTCTGGGGCCAACGTCCTGACTTTC.